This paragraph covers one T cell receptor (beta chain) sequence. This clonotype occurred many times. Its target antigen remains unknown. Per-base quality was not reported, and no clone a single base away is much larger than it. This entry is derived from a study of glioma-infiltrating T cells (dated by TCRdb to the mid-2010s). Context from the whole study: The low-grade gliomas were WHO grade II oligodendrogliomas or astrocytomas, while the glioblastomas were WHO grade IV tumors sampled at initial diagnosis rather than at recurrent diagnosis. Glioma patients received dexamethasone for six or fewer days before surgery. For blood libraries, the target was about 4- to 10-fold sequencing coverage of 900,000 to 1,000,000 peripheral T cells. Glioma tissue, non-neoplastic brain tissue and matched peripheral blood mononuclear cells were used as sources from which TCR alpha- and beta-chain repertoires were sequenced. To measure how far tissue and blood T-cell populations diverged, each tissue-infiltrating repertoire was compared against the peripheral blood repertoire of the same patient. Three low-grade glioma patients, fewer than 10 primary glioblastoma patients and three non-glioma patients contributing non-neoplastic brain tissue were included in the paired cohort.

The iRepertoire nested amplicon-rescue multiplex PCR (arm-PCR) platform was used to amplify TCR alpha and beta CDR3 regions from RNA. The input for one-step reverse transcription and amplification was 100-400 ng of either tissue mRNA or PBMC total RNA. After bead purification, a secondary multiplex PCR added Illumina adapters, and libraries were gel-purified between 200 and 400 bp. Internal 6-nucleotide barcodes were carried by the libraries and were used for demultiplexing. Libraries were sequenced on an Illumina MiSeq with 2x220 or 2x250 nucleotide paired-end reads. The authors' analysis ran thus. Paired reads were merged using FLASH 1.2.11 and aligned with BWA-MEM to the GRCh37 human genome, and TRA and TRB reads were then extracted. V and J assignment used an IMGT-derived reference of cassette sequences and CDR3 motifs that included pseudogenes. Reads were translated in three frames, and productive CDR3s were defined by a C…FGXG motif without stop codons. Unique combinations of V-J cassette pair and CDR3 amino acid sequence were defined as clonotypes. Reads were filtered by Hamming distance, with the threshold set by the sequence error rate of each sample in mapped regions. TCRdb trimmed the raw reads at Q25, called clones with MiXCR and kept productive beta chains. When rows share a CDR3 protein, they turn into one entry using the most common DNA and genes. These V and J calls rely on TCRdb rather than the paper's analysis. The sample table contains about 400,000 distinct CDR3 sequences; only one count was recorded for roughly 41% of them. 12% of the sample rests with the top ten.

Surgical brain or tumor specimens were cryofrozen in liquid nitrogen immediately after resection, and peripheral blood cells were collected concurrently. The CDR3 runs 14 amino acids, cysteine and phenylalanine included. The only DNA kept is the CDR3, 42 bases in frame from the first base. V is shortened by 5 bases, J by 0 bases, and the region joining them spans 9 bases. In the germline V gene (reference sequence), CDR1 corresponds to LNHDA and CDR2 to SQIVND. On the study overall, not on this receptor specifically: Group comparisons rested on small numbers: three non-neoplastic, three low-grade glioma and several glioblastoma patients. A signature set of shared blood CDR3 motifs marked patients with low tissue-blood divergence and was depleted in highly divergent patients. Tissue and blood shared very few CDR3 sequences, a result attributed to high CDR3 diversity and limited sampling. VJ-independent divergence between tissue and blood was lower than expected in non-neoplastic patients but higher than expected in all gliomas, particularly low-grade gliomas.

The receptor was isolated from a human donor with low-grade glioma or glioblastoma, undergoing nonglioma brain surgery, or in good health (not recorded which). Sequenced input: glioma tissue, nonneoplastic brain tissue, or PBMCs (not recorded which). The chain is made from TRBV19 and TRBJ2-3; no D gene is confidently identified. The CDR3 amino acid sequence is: CASSLQSSTDTQYF. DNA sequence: TGTGCCAGTAGTCTCCAGTCGAGCACAGATACGCAGTATTTT.